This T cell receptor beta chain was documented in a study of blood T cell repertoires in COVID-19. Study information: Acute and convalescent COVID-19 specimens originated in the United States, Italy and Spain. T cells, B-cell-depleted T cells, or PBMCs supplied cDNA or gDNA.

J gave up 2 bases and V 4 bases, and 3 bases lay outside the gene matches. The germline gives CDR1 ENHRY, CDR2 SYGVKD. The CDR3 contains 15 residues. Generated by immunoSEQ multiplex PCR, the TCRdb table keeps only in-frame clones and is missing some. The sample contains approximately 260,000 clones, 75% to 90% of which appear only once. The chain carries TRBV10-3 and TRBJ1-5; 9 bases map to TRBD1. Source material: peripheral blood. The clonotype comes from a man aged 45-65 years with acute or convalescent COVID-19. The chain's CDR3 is CAISGTGDGNQPQHF. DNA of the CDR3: TGTGCCATCAGTGGGACAGGGGACGGCAATCAGCCCCAGCATTTT.